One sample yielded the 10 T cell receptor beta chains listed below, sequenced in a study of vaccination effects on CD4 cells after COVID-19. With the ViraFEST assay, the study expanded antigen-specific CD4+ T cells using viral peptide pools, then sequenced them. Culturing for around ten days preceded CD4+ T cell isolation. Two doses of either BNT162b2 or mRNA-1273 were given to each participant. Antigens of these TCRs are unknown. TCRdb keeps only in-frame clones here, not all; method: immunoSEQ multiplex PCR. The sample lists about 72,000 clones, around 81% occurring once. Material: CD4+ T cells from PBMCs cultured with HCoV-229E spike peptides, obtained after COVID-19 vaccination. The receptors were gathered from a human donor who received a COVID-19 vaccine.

DNA of the CDR3: TGTGCCAGCAGCTTGAGGGACTTACTACAATCCTACAATGAGCAGTTCTTC. Its protein is CASSLRDLLQSYNEQFF. This chain links TRBV5-5 with TRBJ2-1, with a weak D call TRBD2 (6 bases). CDR3 length: 17 amino acids. V lost 1 base and J 1 base, leaving 15 bases between the germline ends. CDR1 and CDR2 from the germline V gene are SGHKS and YYEKEE (reference sequence).

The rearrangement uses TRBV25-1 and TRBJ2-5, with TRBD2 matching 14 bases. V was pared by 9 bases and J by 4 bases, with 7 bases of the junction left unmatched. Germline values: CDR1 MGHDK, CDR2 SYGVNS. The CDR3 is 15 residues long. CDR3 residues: CASSTSGGAGETQYF. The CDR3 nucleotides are TGTGCCAGTTCGACTAGCGGGGGGGCCGGAGAGACCCAGTACTTC.

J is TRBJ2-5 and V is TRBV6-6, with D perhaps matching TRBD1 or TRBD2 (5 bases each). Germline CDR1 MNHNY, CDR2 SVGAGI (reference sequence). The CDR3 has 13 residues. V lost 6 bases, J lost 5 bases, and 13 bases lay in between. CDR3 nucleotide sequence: TGTGCCAGCAGGAGGGGTGGCTGGGAGACCCAGTACTTC. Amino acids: CASRRGGWETQYF.

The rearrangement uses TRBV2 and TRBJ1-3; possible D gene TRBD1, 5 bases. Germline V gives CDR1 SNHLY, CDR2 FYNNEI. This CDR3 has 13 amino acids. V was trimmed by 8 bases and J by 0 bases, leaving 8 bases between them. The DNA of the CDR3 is TGTGCCAGCGGGGGGTTCTCTGGAAACACCATATATTTT. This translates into CASGGFSGNTIYF.

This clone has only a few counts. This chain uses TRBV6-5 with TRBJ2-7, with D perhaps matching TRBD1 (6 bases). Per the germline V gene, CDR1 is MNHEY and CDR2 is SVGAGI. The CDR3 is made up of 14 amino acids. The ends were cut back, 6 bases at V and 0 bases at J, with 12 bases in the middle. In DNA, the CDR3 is TGTGCCAGCAGGAGGACAGAACCCTCCTACGAGCAGTACGTC. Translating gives CASRRTEPSYEQYV.

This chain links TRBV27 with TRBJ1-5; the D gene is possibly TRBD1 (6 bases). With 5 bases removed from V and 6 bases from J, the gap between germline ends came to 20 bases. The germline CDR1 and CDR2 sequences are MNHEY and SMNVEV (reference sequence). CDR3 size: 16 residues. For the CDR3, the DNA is TGTGCCAGCAGTCCCCTGACAGGTCCCTACGGTCAGCCCCAGCATTTT. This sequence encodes CASSPLTGPYGQPQHF.

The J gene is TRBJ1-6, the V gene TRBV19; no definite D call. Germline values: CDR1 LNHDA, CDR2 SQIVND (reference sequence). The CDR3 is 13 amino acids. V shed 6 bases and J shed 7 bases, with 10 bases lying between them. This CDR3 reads CASSSLGNSPLHF. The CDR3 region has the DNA TGTGCCAGTAGCTCTTTGGGGAATTCACCCCTCCACTTT.

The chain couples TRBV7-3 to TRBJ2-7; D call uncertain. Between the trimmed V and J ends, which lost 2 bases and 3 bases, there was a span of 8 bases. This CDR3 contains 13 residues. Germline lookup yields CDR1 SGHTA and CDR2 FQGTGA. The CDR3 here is CASSLRPGYEQYV. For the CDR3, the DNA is TGTGCCAGCAGCTTACGTCCGGGCTACGAGCAGTACGTC.

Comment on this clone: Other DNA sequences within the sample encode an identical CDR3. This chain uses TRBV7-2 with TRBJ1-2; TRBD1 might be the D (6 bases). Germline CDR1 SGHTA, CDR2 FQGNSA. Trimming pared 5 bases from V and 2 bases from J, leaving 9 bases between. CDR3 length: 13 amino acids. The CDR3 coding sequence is TGTGCCAGCAGCCCCGACAGGAACTATGGCTACACCTTC. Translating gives CASSPDRNYGYTF.

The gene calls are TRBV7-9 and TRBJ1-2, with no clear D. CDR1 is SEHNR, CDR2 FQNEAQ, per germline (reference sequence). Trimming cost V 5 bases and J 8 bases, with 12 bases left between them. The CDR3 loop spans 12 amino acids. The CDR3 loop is CASSQQYAGYTF. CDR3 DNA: TGTGCCAGCAGCCAACAATACGCGGGCTACACCTTC.